This T cell receptor beta chain was retrieved from a study of blood T cell repertoires in COVID-19. Across the whole study: The cDNA or gDNA used as material had been derived from T cells, B-cell-depleted T cells, or PBMCs.

While infection was still active, Seattle patients were enrolled and then followed longitudinally. Per the original data handling: For nucleated cells, counts were estimated from reference gene primer amplification. Here immunoSEQ multiplex PCR was the method, and the copy in TCRdb shows in-frame clones only, minus some. Clonal size and the V and J genes are those of that table, whereas D and trimming came from the DNA. This table holds about 140,000 clones, 88% found once. Sequencing was done on a sample of peripheral blood. The clonotype was recovered from a human donor with COVID-19, enrolled during active disease. The donor label of this sample is uncertain.

The CDR3 here is CASGTWGVSYNEQFF. The CDR3 DNA sequence: TGCGCCAGCGGTACTTGGGGCGTCTCCTACAATGAGCAGTTCTTC. The V call is TRBV5-1, the J call TRBJ2-1; TRBD1 is a possible D gene (5 bases). V dropped 7 bases and J dropped 0 bases, with 14 bases sitting between them. The CDR3 runs to 15 residues. Germline loops: CDR1 SGHRS, CDR2 YFSETQ.